Described below is a single T cell receptor (beta chain) sequence and its context. The antigen is unknown. The data originate from a study of CD8+ T cells in alopecia areata. The overall study: Among treated patients, severity was scored by affected scalp area percentage.

Extracted from the samples, RNA was reverse transcribed into cDNA to serve as the sequencing template. Profiled with immunoSEQ multiplex PCR; TCRdb holds only in-frame clones, not every one. Counted here are approximately 200,000 clones, roughly 64% occurring once; the ten biggest clones make up roughly 5.8%. Study findings and constraints: Whereas mice showed it more clearly, TCR sharing across patients was murkier, possibly because of HLA.

Treatment meaning: oral pan-JAK inhibitor, 5-10 mg twice daily. In alopecia areata patients, both lesional scalp punch biopsies and peripheral blood were collected. Cell sorting was applied to PBMCs, and CD4+ and CD8+ T cells were collected. The CDR3 is 15 amino acids. From germline, CDR1 is SEHNR and CDR2 FQNEAQ (reference sequence). V lost 6 bases and J 0 bases, leaving 9 bases between the germline ends. The source is a human donor with alopecia areata. This chain connects TRBV7-9 to TRBJ2-6; unclear D gene. The source material was CD4+ T cells sorted from blood, sampled at week 24, from a patient treated with tofacitinib. As DNA, the CDR3 is TGTGCCAGCAGATCGGGCCGCTCTGGGGCCAACGTCCTGACTTTC. Its translation is CASRSGRSGANVLTF.